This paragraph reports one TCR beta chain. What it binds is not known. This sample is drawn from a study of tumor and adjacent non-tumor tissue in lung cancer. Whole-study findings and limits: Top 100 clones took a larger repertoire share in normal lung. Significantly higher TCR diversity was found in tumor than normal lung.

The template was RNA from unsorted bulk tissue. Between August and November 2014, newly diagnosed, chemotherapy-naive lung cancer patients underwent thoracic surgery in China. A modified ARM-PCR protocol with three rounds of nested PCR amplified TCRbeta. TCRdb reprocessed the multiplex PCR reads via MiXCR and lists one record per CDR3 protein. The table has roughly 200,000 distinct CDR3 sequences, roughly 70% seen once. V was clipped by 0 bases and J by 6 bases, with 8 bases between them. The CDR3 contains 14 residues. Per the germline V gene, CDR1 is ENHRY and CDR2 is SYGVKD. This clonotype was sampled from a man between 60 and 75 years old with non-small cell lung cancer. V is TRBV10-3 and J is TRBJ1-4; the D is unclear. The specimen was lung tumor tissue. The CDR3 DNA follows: TGTGCCATCAGTGAGTCGGCGGAATATGAAAAACTGTTTTTT. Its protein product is CAISESAEYEKLFF.